Presented here are 23 T cell receptor beta chains from one specimen sequenced in a study of early T cells in non-severe SARS-CoV-2 infection (dated by TCRdb to the early 2020s). The library was made by 5' RACE. The data were produced on a NextSeq 500. Through fastp at Q25 and MiXCR, TCRdb rebuilt clones from the public reads, retaining in-frame beta chains. CDR3 protein duplicates are merged, each entry listing the most common genes and DNA. Within this sample are about 79,000 distinct CDR3 sequences, with approximately 10% of them counted one time only. Together, the top ten hold 4.7% of the sample. Sequencing used whole blood. The receptors come from an adult who was a healthcare worker with PCR-confirmed SARS-CoV-2 infection or an uninfected control (not recorded which).

This clonotype was seen many times. The chain has TRBV7-3 and TRBJ1-1, with D maybe TRBD1 (6 bases). Trimming cost V 0 bases and J 0 bases, with 17 bases left between them. The CDR3 has 18 residues. Per germline, CDR1 SGHTA and CDR2 FQGTGA. CDR3 loop: CASSLTKRGLPMNTEAFF. The CDR3 DNA reads TGTGCCAGCAGCTTAACGAAGCGGGGGCTCCCCATGAACACTGAAGCTTTCTTT.

The chain has TRBV6-4 and TRBJ2-2; the D is unclear. This CDR3 comprises 15 residues. Germline V gene data show CDR1 as MRHNA and CDR2 as SNTAGT. The ends were cut back, 3 bases at V and 2 bases at J, with 10 bases in the middle. CDR3 sequence reads: CASSEQSRNTGELFF. Here the CDR3 DNA reads TGTGCCAGCAGTGAGCAGTCGCGAAACACCGGGGAGCTGTTTTTT.

This chain joins TRBV2 and TRBJ2-7, with D perhaps TRBD1 or TRBD2 (5 bases each). V was shortened by 1 base and J by 5 bases, with 15 bases between the two germline ends. The CDR3 spans 15 residues. In germline, CDR1 is SNHLY, CDR2 FYNNEI. Here the CDR3 reads CASSEERSGSNEQYF. Written as DNA, the CDR3 is TGTGCCAGCAGTGAAGAAAGGTCAGGGAGCAACGAGCAGTACTTC.

This clonotype was counted many times. Here the CDR3 reads CASSDQGTSYEQYF. The CDR3 DNA reads TGTGCCAGCAGCGATCAGGGTACCTCCTACGAGCAGTACTTC. V is TRBV11-2 and J is TRBJ2-7; D may be TRBD1 (5 bases). CDR3 length equals 14 residues. CDR1 is SGHAT and CDR2 is FQNNGV in the germline V gene. V was clipped by 5 bases and J by 0 bases, with 11 bases between them.

Many counts were recorded for this clonotype. A read error may produce the germline difference seen at one junction end. This chain connects TRBV19 to TRBJ2-1, with 7 bases lining up with TRBD2. Germline V lookup: CDR1 LNHDA, CDR2 SQIVND (reference sequence). This CDR3 region has 15 residues. This CDR3 is CASTPGGLSYNEQFF. The CDR3 nucleotides read TGTGCCAGTACCCCGGGGGGACTCTCCTACAATGAACAGTTCTTC.

This clonotype was counted a few times. V gene TRBV12-3 or TRBV12-4 combines with J gene TRBJ2-1; no definite D call. V was shortened by 1 base and J by 10 bases, with 5 bases between the two germline ends. CDR3 length: 11 residues. The CDR3 protein is CASSLGTEQFF. The CDR3 nucleotides are TGTGCCAGCAGTTTAGGGACCGAGCAGTTCTTC.

This clonotype was picked up many times. As DNA, the CDR3 is TGTGCCAGCAGCACCGGGGTTTATTCACCCCTCCACTTT. Protein product: CASSTGVYSPLHF. This chain connects TRBV27 to TRBJ1-6; D ambiguous. V lost 6 bases and J 8 bases, leaving 11 bases between the germline ends. The CDR3 loop spans 13 amino acids. Per the germline V gene, CDR1 is MNHEY and CDR2 is SMNVEV (reference sequence).

This clonotype was detected only a few times. This rearrangement joins TRBV3-1 to TRBJ2-3; 7 nucleotides line up with TRBD2. V dropped 11 bases and J dropped 3; count of bases not matched to a gene: 5. Germline V gene data show CDR1 as LGHDT and CDR2 as YNNKEL (reference sequence). The CDR3 contains 12 residues. CDR3 coding DNA: TGTGCCTGTGGCGGGGGAACAGATACGCAGTATTTT. This gives the protein CACGGGTDTQYF.

This clonotype was counted between two and nine times. This sequence joins TRBV7-9 and TRBJ2-5; TRBD2 matches at 9 bases. From germline, CDR1 is SEHNR and CDR2 FQNEAQ (reference sequence). The CDR3 spans 14 residues. V lost 5 bases, J lost 5 bases, and 6 bases stayed unmatched. CDR3 coding DNA: TGTGCCAGCAGCCCGACTGGACTAGCGGAGACCCAGTACTTC. This sequence encodes CASSPTGLAETQYF.

The rearrangement joins TRBV3-1 to TRBJ1-3, with D possibly matching TRBD1 (6 bases). The germline V gene encodes CDR1 LGHDT and CDR2 YNNKEL (reference sequence). V shed 11 bases and J shed 0 bases, with 11 bases lying between them. The CDR3 has 13 amino acids. The CDR3 loop is CASRGGSGNTIYF. The CDR3 DNA reads as TGTGCCTCGCGAGGGGGCTCTGGAAACACCATATATTTT.

This clonotype showed up many times. This chain connects TRBV10-2 to TRBJ1-2, with 11 bases lining up with TRBD1. Germline loops: CDR1 WSHSY, CDR2 SAAADI. V lost 9 bases to trimming and J lost 3 bases; unmatched junction nucleotides: 3. The CDR3 runs to 13 residues. The CDR3 protein is CASRDRGDYGYTF. CDR3 DNA: TGCGCCAGTCGGGACAGGGGGGACTATGGCTACACCTTC.

V gene TRBV10-3 combines with J gene TRBJ2-7; 10 bases fit TRBD1. The CDR3 is made up of 14 amino acids. Germline CDR1 and CDR2: ENHRY and SYGVKD. The V and J ends lost 8 bases and 2 bases, in that order; junction bases with no gene match: 6. In DNA, the CDR3 is TGTGCCATCGGGAGCGGGACAGGGGCCTACGAGCAGTACTTC. Protein product: CAIGSGTGAYEQYF.

This clonotype was seen more than once but under ten times. This chain connects TRBV7-9 to TRBJ2-2, with D possibly TRBD2 on 6 matching bases. The CDR3 totals 14 residues. V was trimmed by 8 bases and J by 5 bases, leaving 15 bases between them. Germline CDR1 is SEHNR and CDR2 is FQNEAQ (reference sequence). The CDR3 DNA follows: TGTGCCAGCTCCTGGCGGGGAACTACCGGGGAGCTGTTTTTT. It encodes CASSWRGTTGELFF.

This clonotype occurred many times. The J gene is TRBJ2-7, the V gene TRBV7-9; 7 bases agree with TRBD1. Germline values: CDR1 SEHNR, CDR2 FQNEAQ (reference sequence). Losses at the gene ends were 5 bases for V and 3 bases for J; bases not matched to a gene: 7. CDR3 size: 14 residues. For the CDR3, the DNA is TGTGCCAGCAGCGAGACAGGGTATAGCTACGAGCAGTACTTC. The encoded protein is CASSETGYSYEQYF. The variable domain in full, completed from reference TRBV7-9 and TRBJ2-7, reads DTGVSQNPRHKITKRGQNVTFRCDPISEHNRLYWYRQTLGQGPEFLTYFQNEAQLEKSRLLSDRFSAERPKGSFSTLEIQRTEQGDSAMYLCASSETGYSYEQYFGPGTRLTVT.

This clonotype was observed at least ten times. The chain links TRBV29-1 to TRBJ2-1; weak D call: TRBD2 (5 bases). This CDR3 contains 15 residues. The V and J ends lost 6 bases and 5 bases respectively, with 20 bases between them. CDR1 is SQVTM, CDR2 ANQGSEA, per germline. CDR3 loop: CSVQSPGRADNEQFF. The CDR3, as DNA: TGCAGCGTCCAAAGCCCGGGAAGGGCTGACAATGAGCAGTTCTTC.

The chain links TRBV5-5 to TRBJ2-2; D gene uncertain. Germline lookup yields CDR1 SGHKS and CDR2 YYEKEE (reference sequence). Trimming pared 4 bases from V and 0 bases from J, leaving 10 bases between. This CDR3 region has 15 residues. This chain's CDR3 is CASSPTDANTGELFF. In nucleotides, the CDR3 is TGTGCCAGCAGCCCGACTGACGCGAACACCGGGGAGCTGTTTTTT.

This clonotype showed up many times. The rearrangement joins TRBV5-1 to TRBJ2-3; no clear D gene. Germline V lookup: CDR1 SGHRS, CDR2 YFSETQ. The V end lost 0 bases, the J end lost 10 bases, and 18 bases lay between the germline ends. CDR3 length: 15 residues. CDR3 DNA sequence: TGCGCCAGCAGCTTGGAATCGGGTTGGGCGCCAGCGCAGTATTTT. Translation: CASSLESGWAPAQYF.

This clonotype has only a few counts. The V call is TRBV4-3, the J call TRBJ2-7; 7 nucleotides align to TRBD1. Germline V gene sequence: CDR1 LGHNA, CDR2 YSLEER. V was pared by 1 base and J by 2 bases, with 2 bases of the junction left unmatched. The CDR3 covers 14 residues. CDR3 DNA: TGCGCCAGCAGCCAAGTTACAGGGGCCTACGAGCAGTACTTC. It yields the protein CASSQVTGAYEQYF.

This clonotype has only a few counts. The chain recombines TRBV11-3 with TRBJ2-5; TRBD1 aligns across 7 bases. This CDR3 is 16 amino acids long. V gave up 1 base and J gave up 2 bases; unmatched junction bases: 7. CDR1 SGHNT and CDR2 YENEEA come from the germline V gene. For the CDR3, the DNA is TGTGCCAGCAGCTTAGTAACAGGGGAGACACAAGAGACCCAGTACTTC. Protein sequence: CASSLVTGETQETQYF.

The table lists this clonotype with many counts. This sequence joins TRBV6-5 and TRBJ2-5; 9 nucleotides line up with TRBD1. The CDR3 extends over 15 amino acids. Germline CDR1 is MNHEY and CDR2 is SVGAGI. V trimming: 7 bases; J trimming: 2 bases; junction bases outside the gene matches: 8. For the CDR3, the DNA is TGTGCCAGCATGGGACAGGGAAATCCACAAGAGACCCAGTACTTC. Translated: CASMGQGNPQETQYF.

The rearrangement links TRBV20-1 to TRBJ2-5; 7 bases agree with TRBD1. Germline CDR1 DFQATT, CDR2 SNEGSKA (reference sequence). V shed 5 bases and J 5 bases; nucleotides not matched to a gene: 11. CDR3 length: 14 residues. CDR3 loop: CSASPTGLGETQYF. The DNA of the CDR3 is TGCAGTGCTTCTCCGACAGGGCTGGGGGAGACCCAGTACTTC.

This clonotype was detected many times. The chain joins TRBV14 to TRBJ2-1; D is perhaps TRBD1 or TRBD2 (5 bases each). Looked up from germline, CDR1 is SGHDN and CDR2 is FVKESK. The CDR3 length is 16 residues. The V end lost 1 base, the J end lost 0 bases, and 10 bases lay between the germline ends. The CDR3 loop is CASSQAAGSSYNEQFF. Written as DNA, the CDR3 is TGTGCCAGCAGCCAAGCTGCAGGGAGCTCCTACAATGAGCAGTTCTTC.

The chain combines TRBV6-2 or TRBV6-3 with TRBJ2-5; no definite D call. V dropped 5 bases and J dropped 3 bases, with 13 bases sitting between them. Germline CDR1 and CDR2: MNHEY and SVGEGT. The CDR3 has 14 residues. In DNA form, the CDR3 reads TGTGCCAGCAGTGGCAGAACCCACAAAGAGACCCAGTACTTC. Protein product: CASSGRTHKETQYF.